This is a list of T cell receptor beta chains from one sample in a study of blood T cell repertoires in COVID-19. Profiling relied on immunoSEQ multiplex PCR, and the TCRdb table lists in-frame clones only, not all of them. The profile shows about 60,000 clones, 60% to 85% of them singletons. The sequenced sample was peripheral blood. These receptors all stem from a man between 25 and 39 years old with COVID-19, enrolled during active disease. Both conserved end residues are part of each CDR3. The order of the fields is V gene, J gene, D gene, clone size, CDR3 protein, CDR3 DNA. D genes are given only for firm matches. The size entry is marked missing in some rows and otherwise reads once, few, many or a size class.

TRBV7-2,TRBJ2-1,-,-,CASSLARTNNEQFF,TGTGCCAGCAGCTTAGCGAGGACAAACAATGAGCAGTTCTTC
TRBV9,TRBJ2-7,-,-,CASSSHSGYEQYF,TGTGCCAGCAGCTCCCACTCAGGATACGAGCAGTACTTC
TRBV28,TRBJ1-2,TRBD1,-,CASSLLAMGQNNYGYTF,TGTGCCAGCAGTTTATTGGCTATGGGACAGAATAACTATGGCTACACCTTC
TRBV28,TRBJ1-5,-,once,CASSLGGLQGFNQPQHF,TGTGCCAGCAGTTTAGGCGGCTTACAAGGCTTCAATCAGCCCCAGCATTTT
TRBV10-3,TRBJ1-2,-,-,CAISGRDTREGGYTF,TGTGCCATCAGTGGACGGGACACCCGCGAGGGTGGCTACACCTTC
TRBV9,TRBJ2-2,TRBD2,-,CASSARSGTIANTGELFF,TGTGCCAGCAGTGCTCGTAGCGGGACGATCGCGAACACCGGGGAGCTGTTTTTT
TRBV20-1,TRBJ2-7,-,few,CSVPGQEQYF,TGCAGTGTGCCAGGGCAAGAGCAGTACTTC
TRBV11-3,TRBJ2-5,TRBD2,few,CASSLMPSGEYETQYF,TGTGCCAGCAGCTTGATGCCTAGCGGGGAATATGAGACCCAGTACTTC
TRBV25-1,TRBJ2-7,-,-,CASSAETAYEQYF,TGTGCCAGCAGTGCTGAGACAGCCTACGAGCAGTACTTC
TRBV5-1,TRBJ2-5,TRBD2,-,CASSHGTSKETQYF,TGCGCCAGCAGCCACGGGACTAGCAAAGAGACCCAGTACTTC
TRBV7-9,TRBJ2-1,TRBD2,-,CASSPGGRREKGEQFF,TGTGCCAGCAGCCCCGGTGGTCGGCGGGAGAAGGGGGAGCAGTTCTTC
TRBV4-2,TRBJ2-7,TRBD2,once,CASSQEWTSGRYEQYF,TGTGCCAGCAGCCAAGAGTGGACTAGCGGGAGGTACGAGCAGTACTTC
TRBV6-5,TRBJ2-7,-,-,CASSYSYRERKQYF,TGTGCCAGCAGTTACTCTTACAGGGAGAGGAAGCAGTACTTC
TRBV5-1,TRBJ2-5,TRBD2,-,CASSLTSGKQETQYF,TGCGCCAGCAGCTTGACTAGCGGGAAGCAGGAGACCCAGTACTTC
TRBV12-3/TRBV12-4,TRBJ1-4,-,-,CASSNRDGEKLFF,TGTGCCAGCAGTAACAGGGATGGTGAAAAACTGTTTTTT
TRBV30,TRBJ2-7,-,-,CAWSVLGYEQYF,TGTGCCTGGAGTGTACTAGGCTACGAGCAGTACTTC
TRBV5-1,TRBJ1-2,TRBD1,-,CASSSQGQGENGYTF,TGCGCCAGCAGCTCGCAAGGACAGGGGGAGAATGGCTACACCTTC
TRBV11-2,TRBJ1-4,-,-,CASSLESGGGNEKLFF,TGTGCCAGCAGCTTAGAGTCGGGGGGCGGTAATGAAAAACTGTTTTTT
TRBV2,TRBJ1-1,-,once,CASSVQWNTEAFF,TGTGCCAGCAGTGTCCAGTGGAACACTGAAGCTTTCTTT
TRBV6-5,TRBJ2-5,-,-,CASRPAQGGKETQYF,TGTGCCAGCAGGCCGGCTCAGGGGGGAAAAGAGACCCAGTACTTC
TRBV11-2,TRBJ2-5,TRBD2,-,CASSLRVAGGKETQYF,TGTGCCAGCAGCTTGCGGGTAGCGGGGGGGAAAGAGACCCAGTACTTC
TRBV14,TRBJ1-3,-,-,CASSHYSTGNTIYF,TGTGCCAGCAGCCACTATTCAACTGGAAACACCATATATTTT
TRBV6-5,TRBJ2-7,TRBD1,once,CASSSRTGTYEQYF,TGTGCCAGCAGTTCCCGGACAGGAACCTACGAGCAGTACTTC
TRBV24-1,TRBJ2-3,-,-,CATSDELDTQYF,TGTGCCACCAGTGATGAGCTAGATACGCAGTATTTT